What follows are 2 T cell receptor beta chains derived from one specimen sequenced in a study of beta chain features in type 1 diabetes. The whole isolated RNA underwent reverse transcription, so sequencing captured expressed TCRB transcripts. TCRdb keeps only in-frame clones here, not all; method: immunoSEQ multiplex PCR. The sample consists of around 500,000 clones, over 25% of them appearing once. Source material: naive CD4+ T cells from blood. All receptors come from a man between 18 and 35 years old in good health.

This chain uses TRBV9 with TRBJ2-5; 7 nucleotides align to TRBD2. In germline, CDR1 is SGDLS, CDR2 YYNGEE. This CDR3 is 16 amino acids long. J was trimmed by 5 bases and V by 0 bases; bases with no gene match: 10. The CDR3 DNA sequence: TGTGCCAGCAGCGTAGAAGTGGGAGGGATCGGGGAGACCCAGTACTTC. Translated: CASSVEVGGIGETQYF.

This clone was seen a handful of times. V is TRBV4-3 and J is TRBJ2-1; 9 positions match TRBD2. The CDR3 runs to 15 residues. Per germline, CDR1 LGHNA and CDR2 YSLEER. The V segment lost 0 bases and the J segment 9 bases; nucleotides outside the gene matches: 6. CDR3 sequence: CASSQDLRTSVEQFF. CDR3 sequence (DNA): TGCGCCAGCAGCCAAGATCTCCGGACTAGCGTTGAGCAGTTCTTC.